This T cell receptor (beta chain) was sequenced in a study of HIV-infected patients and healthy controls (dated by TCRdb to between 2014 and 2016). Turning to the overall study: CD4 counts rose modestly but significantly in most of the 16 patients after three months of therapy, yet stayed below normal ranges. No consistent shift in CD8 counts was seen during early therapy, whereas a slight rise was seen in the CD4:CD8 ratio. The study tested whether deep TCR repertoire sequencing of HIV patients' small blood samples could capture immune perturbation and reconstitution. Overall T-cell lymphocytopenia was not observed in the patients, and no significant difference from controls was found in total CDR3 counts per chain. Viral load fell below detection in most of the 16 patients by the second bleed and in all patients following a further year of therapy.

Follow-up blood was drawn from HIV-infected patients roughly three months, about 14 weeks, after the initiation of antiretroviral therapy. Since whole blood was used without any cell fractionation, the repertoire reflected all peripheral T cells in unsorted form. For RNA extraction, an approximately 2.5 ml sample of peripheral blood was drawn into Tempus tubes. Patients with febrile or AIDS-related illness, tumors, hepatitis B or C coinfection, immunomodulatory therapy, recent vaccination or treatment interruptions were excluded from enrollment. Residual genomic DNA was removed with the TURBO-DNase kit and globin mRNA was depleted with GLOBINclear. What the study reported, not specific to this receptor: The observed differences in diversity were not explained by the slight differences in age and sex profiles between the study cohorts. In the study, no determination of donor HLA types was made. Size-matched repertoire data did not replicate the apparent post-therapy recovery of the Gini index in HIV-infected patients. Compared with untreated HIV+ repertoires, healthy control repertoires had roughly threefold more distinct CDR3s and a higher Shannon diversity. Significantly different mean usage between HIV-infected patients and controls was observed for eight alpha and eight beta V genes. Alpha-chain CDR3s from MAIT cells appeared at high frequency in healthy controls but were severely depleted in HIV+ repertoires. Healthy controls shared more CDR3s between individuals than HIV+ patients, by Jaccard index and by count of highly shared sequences. Treated samples reflected only roughly three months of therapy, arguably too short to observe immune reconstitution given low adult thymic output. Differing numbers of distinct sequences in patients and controls hindered comparison, and size-matching assigned excessive weight to rare events in the HIV-infected data. HIV-infected repertoires had significantly higher mean Gini indices than controls, possibly reflecting oligoclonality. During therapy, a significant decrease in frequency was seen for HIV-associated CDR3s, whereas no significant change was found for CMV-associated CDR3s, although most of them became more frequent. In the samples, alpha-beta chain pairing was left undetermined. A major limit on how widely the findings apply, in the view of the authors, was that only sixteen HIV-infected individuals were processed. Using whole blood restricted sequencing depth and prevented separating the dynamics of distinct T-cell subpopulations.

This clonotype was detected many times. The target of this receptor is not known. Base qualities are missing; no much larger clone stands one base away. The CDR3 has 10 amino acids, counting the end cysteine and phenylalanine. The CDR3 DNA has 30 bases and is translated from base 1. Trimming at the junction amounts to 4 bases on V and 9 bases on J, and the germline ends lie 8 bases apart. CDR1 and CDR2 are read off the germline V gene as SQVTM and ANQGSEA. Reverse transcription of approximately 500 ng RNA was performed with SuperScript III using primers directed against the alpha and beta constant regions. Alpha and beta chain libraries were generated separately via chain-specific third strand synthesis with multiplexing indices. The protocol used a single primer pair to amplify all rearrangements within a chain, which avoided primer bias, and attached molecular barcodes to each cDNA molecule. T4 RNA Ligase 1 joined purified cDNA to a 5' RACE adapter that carried a random hexamer and the SP2 sequencing primer site. Second strand synthesis was primed from the SP2 site with Phusion polymerase, using slow temperature ramps to favor optimal annealing. Joined together, two random hexamer sequences that had both been added before amplification formed the 12-nucleotide barcode of each molecule. A short first PCR added P5 and P7 adapter elements plus a second index, followed by a roughly 25-cycle amplification PCR with P5s and P7 primers. In total the libraries went through around 26 PCR cycles, after which the libraries were quantified on a Qubit, sized on a Bioanalyzer, and diluted to around 4 nM. Sequencing of the normalized libraries was done on an Illumina MiSeq using 2 x 250 paired-end kits. Reverse transcription reactions underwent purification over MinElute columns, with elution into about 9.9 ul Tris-Cl. Adapter ligations were incubated for about 22 hours at 16 degrees C and subsequently purified with AMPure XP beads at a 1:1 ratio. Processing in the source paper ran as follows. A modified Decombinator that output V, J, insert and barcode information was used to process the demultiplexed FASTQ files. Sequences that shared a barcode but differed from the dominant sequence were treated as errors and discarded, and barcodes were clustered at Levenshtein distance 3 and counted to estimate the original cDNA molecules. The R packages ineq, vegan, igraph and RCytoscape were used for downstream analyses, together with IMGT nomenclature and CDR3 definitions. V gene usage was computed over distinct sequences, each TCR counted once to avoid skew from clonal expansion. Similarity networks connected unique CDR3 amino acid sequences within a donor whenever two sequences differed by a single Levenshtein edit. Published HIV-specific CDR3s (around 99 alpha, 700 to 900 beta) and CMV-specific CDR3s (approximately 13 alpha, a few hundred beta) were assembled and queried against the repertoires. It was shown by random subsampling to size-matched repertoires that the decreased diversity of patients was not caused by their lower sequence numbers. Through fastp at Q25 and MiXCR, TCRdb rebuilt clones from the public reads, retaining in-frame beta chains. Rows with a matching CDR3 protein are joined into one entry that keeps the most common DNA and genes. The V and J calls reflect TCRdb's pipeline rather than the authors' work. Recorded for this sample are some 9,600 distinct CDR3 sequences; roughly 5.7% of them occurred a single time. Together, the top ten hold roughly 28% of the sample.

The sequence joins TRBV29-1 to TRBJ2-3, with the D segment identity uncertain. The receptor comes from an adult with HIV infection. The donor label of this sample is uncertain. The specimen was blood, collected during antiretroviral therapy. The nucleotide sequence reads TGCAGCGTTGTTGAAGGGACGCAGTATTTT. Translated, this gives CSVVEGTQYF.